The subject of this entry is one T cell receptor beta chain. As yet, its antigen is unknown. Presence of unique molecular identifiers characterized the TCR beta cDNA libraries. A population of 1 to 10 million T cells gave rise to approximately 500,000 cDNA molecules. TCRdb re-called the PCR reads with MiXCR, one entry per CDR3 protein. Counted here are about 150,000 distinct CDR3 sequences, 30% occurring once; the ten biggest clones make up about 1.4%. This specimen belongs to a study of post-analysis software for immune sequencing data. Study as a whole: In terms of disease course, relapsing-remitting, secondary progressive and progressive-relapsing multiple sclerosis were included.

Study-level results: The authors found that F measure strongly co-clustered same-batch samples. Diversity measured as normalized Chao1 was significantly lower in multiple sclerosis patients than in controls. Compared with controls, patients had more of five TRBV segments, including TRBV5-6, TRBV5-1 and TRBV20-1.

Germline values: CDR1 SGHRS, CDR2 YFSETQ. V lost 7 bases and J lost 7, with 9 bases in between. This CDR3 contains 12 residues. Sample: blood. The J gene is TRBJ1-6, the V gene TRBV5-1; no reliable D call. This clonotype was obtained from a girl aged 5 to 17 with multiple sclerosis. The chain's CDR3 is CASRRENSPLHF. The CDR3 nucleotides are TGCGCCAGCCGGCGGGAGAATTCACCCCTCCACTTT.